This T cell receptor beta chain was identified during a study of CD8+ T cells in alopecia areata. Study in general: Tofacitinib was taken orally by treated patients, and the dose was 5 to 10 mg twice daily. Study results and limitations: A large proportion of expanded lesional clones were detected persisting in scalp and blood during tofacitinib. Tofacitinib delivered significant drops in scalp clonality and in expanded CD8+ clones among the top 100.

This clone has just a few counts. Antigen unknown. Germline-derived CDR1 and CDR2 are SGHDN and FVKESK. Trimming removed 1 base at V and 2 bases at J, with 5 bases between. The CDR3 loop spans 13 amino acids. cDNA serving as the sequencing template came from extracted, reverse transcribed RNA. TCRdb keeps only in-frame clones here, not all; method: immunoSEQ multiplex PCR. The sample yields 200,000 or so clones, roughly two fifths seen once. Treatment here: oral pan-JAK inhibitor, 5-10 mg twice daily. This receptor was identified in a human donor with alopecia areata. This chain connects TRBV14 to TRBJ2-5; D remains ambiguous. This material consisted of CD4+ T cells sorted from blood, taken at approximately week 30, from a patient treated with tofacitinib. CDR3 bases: TGTGCCAGCAGCCAAGTGCCTCAAGAGACCCAGTACTTC. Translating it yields CASSQVPQETQYF.